The 19 T cell receptor beta chains in this list originate from one sample, sequenced in a study of PD-1 blockade in classical Hodgkin lymphoma. Some clones are missing from TCRdb's copy, which holds only in-frame ones; the method was immunoSEQ multiplex PCR. The sample shows about 90,000 clones, just over 90% of them seen only once. Time point defined: cycle 4 day 1 (C4D1), after more than five weeks of nivolumab. Each patient relapsed following autologous stem cell transplantation, and prior brentuximab vedotin exposure differed. Specimen: peripheral blood mononuclear cells (PBMCs), collected before the fourth cycle of nivolumab. The receptor set was obtained from a human donor with classical Hodgkin lymphoma.

This clone was recorded only once. The chain joins TRBV5-8 to TRBJ2-1; a possible D gene is TRBD2 (7 bases). V was clipped by 0 bases and J by 5 bases, with 15 bases between them. The CDR3 extends over 16 amino acids. CDR1 is SGHTS and CDR2 is YDEGEE in the germline V gene. In DNA form, the CDR3 reads TGTGCCAGCAGCTTGGCCCTCGGGGGGCTCGACAATGAGCAGTTCTTC. Residues: CASSLALGGLDNEQFF.

V is TRBV4-2 and J is TRBJ2-7; tentatively, D is TRBD1 (5 bases). The CDR3 sequence is 14 residues long. The ends were cut back, 2 bases at V and 2 bases at J, with 10 bases in the middle. CDR1 is LGHNA, CDR2 YNFKEQ, per germline. The CDR3 is CASSQRQLPYEQYF. CDR3 sequence (DNA): TGTGCCAGCAGCCAAAGACAGCTCCCCTACGAGCAGTACTTC.

This clone was seen once. The V call is TRBV5-1, the J call TRBJ2-5; TRBD1 matches at 9 bases. This CDR3 has 15 residues. V lost 3 bases, J lost 5 bases, and 8 bases stayed unmatched. Germline CDR1 reads SGHRS; CDR2 reads YFSETQ. CDR3 in DNA: TGCGCCAGCAGCTCCACGGACAGGGGCCTGGAGACCCAGTACTTC. Its protein is CASSSTDRGLETQYF.

The rearrangement links TRBV18 to TRBJ2-1; 15 bases agree with TRBD2. Trimming took 3 bases from V and 0 from J; bases not matched to a gene: 3. Germline-derived CDR1 and CDR2 are KGHSH and LQKENI. This CDR3 region has 18 residues. CDR3 in amino acids: CASSPGTSGGLSYNEQFF. The CDR3 DNA follows: TGTGCCAGCTCACCGGGGACTAGCGGGGGGCTCTCCTACAATGAGCAGTTCTTC.

This clone has only one observation. The chain has TRBV6-5 and TRBJ2-5, with D maybe TRBD2 (6 bases). The ends were cut back, 0 bases at V and 5 bases at J, with 10 bases in the middle. Germline lookup yields CDR1 MNHEY and CDR2 SVGAGI. This CDR3 has 14 amino acids. The CDR3, as DNA: TGTGCCAGCAGTTACTCGGGGGGTCCTGAGACCCAGTACTTC. Translated: CASSYSGGPETQYF.

V usage is TRBV18 and J usage is TRBJ2-5, with D tentatively TRBD1 (7 bases). The CDR3 is 14 amino acids. V was pared by 4 bases and J by 5 bases, with 14 bases between. Per the germline V gene, CDR1 is KGHSH and CDR2 is LQKENI. CDR3 nucleotides: TGTGCCAGCTCACTGGGACAGACTAGGGAGACCCAGTACTTC. The encoded protein is CASSLGQTRETQYF.

This clone was counted once. In the same sample, other DNA sequences code for this CDR3. The genes are TRBV7-2 and TRBJ2-7, with 8 bases lining up with TRBD1. The CDR3 runs to 14 residues. The germline CDR1 and CDR2 sequences are SGHTA and FQGNSA. V lost 5 bases and J lost 4; bases outside the gene matches: 7. CDR3 sequence: CASSPRQGLYEQYF. In DNA form, the CDR3 reads TGTGCCAGCAGCCCAAGACAGGGGCTATACGAGCAGTACTTC.

The chain employs TRBV9 and TRBJ2-7, with D perhaps assigned TRBD1 or TRBD2 (5 bases each). The CDR3 loop spans 12 amino acids. Per germline, CDR1 SGDLS and CDR2 YYNGEE. The ends were cut back, 1 base at V and 5 bases at J, with 7 bases in the middle. As DNA, the CDR3 is TGTGCCAGCAGCGTAAGAGGGGACGAGCAGTACTTC. As protein: CASSVRGDEQYF.

The chain carries TRBV15 and TRBJ2-5; TRBD1 aligns across 10 bases. The CDR3 is made up of 19 amino acids. Germline-derived CDR1 and CDR2 are LNHNV and YYDKDF (reference sequence). V was pared by 5 bases and J by 5 bases, with 20 bases of the junction left unmatched. CDR3 in amino acids: CATSSRRIYGTGATETQYF. The CDR3 DNA sequence: TGTGCCACCAGCTCCCGTAGGATATATGGGACAGGGGCTACCGAGACCCAGTACTTC.

CDR3 amino acids: CASSFTYSTGSLAFF. The CDR3 DNA sequence: TGTGCCAGCAGTTTTACCTACTCGACGGGGTCATTAGCTTTCTTT. The chain couples TRBV27 to TRBJ1-1; D unresolved. V lost 3 bases to trimming and J lost 10 bases, with 21 bases between them. The CDR3 sequence is 15 residues long. Germline V CDR1 and CDR2: MNHEY, SMNVEV (reference sequence).

The genes are TRBV7-2 and TRBJ2-7, with D maybe TRBD2 (5 bases). Per germline, CDR1 SGHTA and CDR2 FQGNSA. Trimming removed 1 base at V and 2 bases at J, with 12 bases between. CDR3 length: 15 amino acids. The CDR3 bases are TGTGCCAGCAGCTTAGATGCTAGCCTAACCTACGAGCAGTACTTC. Translating gives CASSLDASLTYEQYF.

This clone has more than one count but fewer than ten. The rearrangement uses TRBV10-3 and TRBJ1-5, with 11 positions matching TRBD1. This CDR3 contains 13 residues. J was trimmed by 5 bases and V by 6 bases; bases with no gene match: 0. Germline values: CDR1 ENHRY, CDR2 SYGVKD. The CDR3 region is CAIRDRGHQPQHF. CDR3 bases: TGTGCCATCAGGGACAGGGGGCATCAGCCCCAGCATTTT.

This clone appeared a single time. This chain links TRBV9 with TRBJ2-7; TRBD2 might be the D (6 bases). The V gene lost 0 bases and the J gene lost 3 bases, with 16 bases spanning the gap. The germline V gene has CDR1 SGDLS and CDR2 YYNGEE. There are 16 residues in the CDR3. CDR3: CASSVAPGVLIYEQYF. CDR3 DNA: TGTGCCAGCAGCGTAGCGCCGGGGGTCCTCATCTACGAGCAGTACTTC.

This chain links TRBV7-2 with TRBJ2-3, with D tentatively TRBD2 (6 bases). V shed 5 bases and J shed 2 bases, with 11 bases lying between them. In germline, CDR1 is SGHTA, CDR2 FQGNSA. This CDR3 contains 14 residues. CDR3 amino acids: CASSKGLSTDTQYF. The CDR3 nucleotides read TGTGCCAGCAGCAAGGGACTTTCCACAGATACGCAGTATTTT.

J is TRBJ1-2 and V is TRBV7-2; possibly TRBD1 for D (6 bases). V was clipped by 5 bases and J by 4 bases, with 14 bases between them. Germline assignment: CDR1 SGHTA and CDR2 FQGNSA. This CDR3 has 14 residues. The CDR3 region is CASSEDQGTYGYTF. CDR3 in DNA: TGTGCCAGCAGCGAAGATCAGGGGACCTATGGCTACACCTTC.

V gene TRBV10-1 combines with J gene TRBJ1-1; D gene ambiguous. Trimming shortened V by 6 bases and J by 5 bases, and 13 bases separated the two germline ends. Germline V CDR1 and CDR2: WNHNN, SYGVQD (reference sequence). The CDR3 runs to 13 residues. This CDR3 reads CASRVGPATEAFF. In nucleotides, the CDR3 is TGCGCCAGCAGGGTCGGACCGGCAACTGAAGCTTTCTTT.

This clone has more than one count but fewer than ten. This sequence joins TRBV11-1 and TRBJ1-2; D remains unclear. The CDR3 has 15 amino acids. V was pared by 5 bases and J by 4 bases, with 17 bases between. Germline lookup yields CDR1 SGHAT and CDR2 FQDESV (reference sequence). In DNA, the CDR3 is TGTGCCAGCAGCAACGCCGGAATACCTCCCTATGGCTACACCTTC. Protein sequence: CASSNAGIPPYGYTF.

The V and J genes are TRBV7-9 and TRBJ2-7; D may be TRBD1 or TRBD2 (6 bases each). The CDR3 has 17 amino acids. Trimming removed 5 bases from V and 3 bases from J, with 23 bases in between. Germline CDR1 SEHNR, CDR2 FQNEAQ (reference sequence). The CDR3 DNA is TGTGCCAGCAGCCTAGGTAAGGGGGGCAGGCGCAGCTACGAGCAGTACTTC. Amino acids: CASSLGKGGRRSYEQYF.

This chain links TRBV7-2 with TRBJ2-1; tentatively, D is TRBD1 (5 bases). V lost 3 bases and J 7 bases, leaving 19 bases between the germline ends. CDR3 size: 16 residues. From germline, CDR1 is SGHTA and CDR2 FQGNSA. CDR3 sequence: CASSFSVLGLGNEQFF. CDR3 DNA: TGTGCCAGCAGCTTTTCAGTTCTGGGGCTGGGGAATGAGCAGTTCTTC.